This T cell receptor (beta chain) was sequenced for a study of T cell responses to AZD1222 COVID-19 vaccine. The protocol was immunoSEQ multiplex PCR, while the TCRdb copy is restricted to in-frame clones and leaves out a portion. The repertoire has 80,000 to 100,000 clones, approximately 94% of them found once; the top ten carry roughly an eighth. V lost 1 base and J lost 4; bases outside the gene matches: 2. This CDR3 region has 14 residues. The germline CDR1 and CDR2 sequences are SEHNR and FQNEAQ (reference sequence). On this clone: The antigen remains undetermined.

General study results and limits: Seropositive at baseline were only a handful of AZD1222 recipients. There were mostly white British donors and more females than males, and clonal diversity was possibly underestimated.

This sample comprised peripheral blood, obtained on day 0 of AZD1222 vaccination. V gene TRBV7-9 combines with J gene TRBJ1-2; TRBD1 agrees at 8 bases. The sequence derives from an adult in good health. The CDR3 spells CASSLVGQGYGYTF. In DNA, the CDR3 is TGTGCCAGCAGCTTAGTTGGACAGGGCTATGGCTACACCTTC. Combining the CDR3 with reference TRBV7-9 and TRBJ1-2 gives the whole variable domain DTGVSQNPRHKITKRGQNVTFRCDPISEHNRLYWYRQTLGQGPEFLTYFQNEAQLEKSRLLSDRFSAERPKGSFSTLEIQRTEQGDSAMYLCASSLVGQGYGYTFGSGTRLTVV.